These 21 T cell receptor beta chains were all obtained from the same sample, sequenced in a study of T cell repertoires in cytomegalovirus infection. What these receptors recognize is not known. A single record per CDR3 protein comes from TCRdb applying MiXCR to the reads. The table lists a few hundred thousand distinct CDR3 sequences, roughly 46% of them singletons. The sample consisted of cultured PBMCs, taken from culture after CMV antigen stimulation. The receptors were gathered from a human donor in good health (CMV status not recorded). Some clones in this sample may be carry-over from other donors' samples.

The chain couples TRBV28 to TRBJ2-1; 11 nucleotides align to TRBD1. Per the germline V gene, CDR1 is MDHEN and CDR2 is SYDVKM. The CDR3 runs 16 residues. The trim removed 4 bases at V and 7 bases at J, leaving 9 bases unmatched. The CDR3 DNA reads TGTGCCAGCAGTTCAACGGACAGGGGGCGAGTGAATGAGCAGTTCTTC. This sequence encodes CASSSTDRGRVNEQFF.

The V call is TRBV5-5, the J call TRBJ1-1; D might be TRBD1 (5 bases). The V gene lost 4 bases and the J gene lost 0 bases, with 10 bases spanning the gap. Germline-derived CDR1 and CDR2 are SGHKS and YYEKEE (reference sequence). The CDR3 has 14 amino acids. The CDR3 is CASSVQAMNTEAFF. CDR3 nucleotides: TGTGCCAGCAGCGTACAGGCTATGAACACTGAAGCTTTCTTT.

The V and J genes are TRBV7-2 and TRBJ2-3, with 7 nucleotides matching TRBD1. The V gene's germline CDR1 is SGHTA and CDR2 FQGNSA. This CDR3 is 16 amino acids long. After removal of 1 base from V and 2 bases from J, the junction contained 6 bases not matched to a gene. The CDR3 protein is CASSLVRDSYTDTQYF. As DNA, the CDR3 is TGTGCCAGCAGCTTAGTCCGGGACAGCTACACAGATACGCAGTATTTT.

This clonotype occurred many times. The chain recombines TRBV6-1 with TRBJ2-3; D is undetermined. Trimming cost V 4 bases and J 1 base, with 6 bases left between them. This CDR3 has 13 residues. Germline lookup yields CDR1 MNHNS and CDR2 SASEGT. The DNA for the CDR3 is TGTGCCAGCAGTGCAGAAGGCACAGATACGCAGTATTTT. Translated, it gives CASSAEGTDTQYF.

Only a few counts were recorded for this clonotype. This chain connects TRBV6-1 to TRBJ1-6; D may be TRBD1 (6 bases). CDR3 length: 16 residues. V gave up 5 bases and J gave up 0 bases, with 11 bases separating them. CDR1 MNHNS and CDR2 SASEGT come from the germline V gene. The CDR3 nucleotides read TGTGCCAGCAGTTGGGACAAGAGCTCCTATAATTCACCCCTCCACTTT. It is translated as CASSWDKSSYNSPLHF.

The chain joins TRBV6-1 to TRBJ1-5; 7 bases agree with TRBD1. The length of the CDR3 is 13 residues. Per the germline V gene, CDR1 is MNHNS and CDR2 is SASEGT. V was clipped by 4 bases and J by 6 bases; unmatched bases: 3. As DNA, the CDR3 is TGTGCCAGCAGTGGGACAGGTACTCAGCCCCAGCATTTT. Translation: CASSGTGTQPQHF.

The rearrangement joins TRBV12-3 or TRBV12-4 to TRBJ1-5, with 7 bases that match TRBD1. V gave up 5 bases and J gave up 5 bases; unmatched junction bases: 6. This CDR3 spans 14 amino acids. Here the CDR3 reads CASSTDRMDQPQHF. The CDR3 DNA is TGTGCCAGCAGTACGGACAGGATGGATCAGCCCCAGCATTTT.

The genes are TRBV5-3 and TRBJ2-3; TRBD2 is a possible D gene (5 bases). TRBV5-3 is reported as an ORF; its role is uncertain. The V end lost 8 bases, the J end lost 2 bases, and 15 bases lay between the germline ends. This CDR3 spans 14 amino acids. The CDR3 sequence is CASDRGNPTDTQYF. Written as DNA, the CDR3 is TGTGCCAGTGATAGAGGGAATCCCACAGATACGCAGTATTTT.

This clonotype showed up just a few times. The chain carries TRBV7-2 and TRBJ2-5, with D possibly being TRBD2 (5 bases). CDR1 is SGHTA, CDR2 FQGNSA, per germline. The CDR3 has 13 amino acids. The V end lost 2 bases, the J end lost 7 bases, and 11 bases lay between the germline ends. The CDR3 reads CASSLFGEATQYF. CDR3 bases: TGTGCCAGCAGCTTATTCGGGGAAGCGACCCAGTACTTC. The entire variable domain, with the rest obtained from reference TRBV7-2 and TRBJ2-5, is as follows: GAGVSQSPSNKVTEKGKDVELRCDPISGHTALYWYRQSLGQGLEFLIYFQGNSAPDKSGLPSDRFSAERTGGSVSTLTIQRTQQEDSAVYLCASSLFGEATQYFGPGTRLLVL.

The rearrangement links TRBV6-8 to TRBJ2-7, with 9 nucleotides matching TRBD1. CDR3 length: 16 amino acids. Germline V gives CDR1 MNHGY, CDR2 SAAAGT. V lost 6 bases and J lost 1; bases outside the gene matches: 10. CDR3 nucleotides: TGTGCCAGCAGACCATCCGGGACAGGGTATTCCTACGAGCAGTACTTC. The encoded protein is CASRPSGTGYSYEQYF.

The rearrangement links TRBV7-9 to TRBJ2-7; D unresolved. Trimming removed 4 bases from V and 0 bases from J, with 10 bases in between. Germline CDR1 reads SEHNR; CDR2 reads FQNEAQ (reference sequence). The CDR3 has 14 amino acids. CDR3 DNA: TGTGCCAGCAGCTCCACGGCTAGCTCCTACGAGCAGTACTTC. It translates to CASSSTASSYEQYF. The full variable domain, completed using reference TRBV7-9 and TRBJ2-7, is DTGVSQNPRHKITKRGQNVTFRCDPISEHNRLYWYRQTLGQGPEFLTYFQNEAQLEKSRLLSDRFSAERPKGSFSTLEIQRTEQGDSAMYLCASSSTASSYEQYFGPGTRLTVT.

This clonotype was seen a few times. V usage is TRBV19 and J usage is TRBJ1-2; D is uncertain. The CDR3 contains 14 residues. With 1 base removed from V and 6 bases from J, the gap between germline ends came to 12 bases. Per the germline V gene, CDR1 is LNHDA and CDR2 is SQIVND (reference sequence). DNA for the CDR3: TGTGCCAGTAGTATAGCTATAGGACCTAATGGCTACACCTTC. Its protein is CASSIAIGPNGYTF.

The V and J genes are TRBV7-2 and TRBJ2-3, with 7 bases lining up with TRBD2. Germline-derived CDR1 and CDR2 are SGHTA and FQGNSA. This CDR3 region has 16 residues. Losses at the gene ends were 2 bases for V and 3 bases for J; bases not matched to a gene: 8. The CDR3 protein is CASSLSGVLRTDTQYF. The CDR3, as DNA: TGTGCCAGCAGCTTAAGCGGGGTCCTTAGGACAGATACGCAGTATTTT. Combining the CDR3 with reference TRBV7-2 and TRBJ2-3 gives the whole variable domain GAGVSQSPSNKVTEKGKDVELRCDPISGHTALYWYRQSLGQGLEFLIYFQGNSAPDKSGLPSDRFSAERTGGSVSTLTIQRTQQEDSAVYLCASSLSGVLRTDTQYFGPGTRLTVL.

J is TRBJ2-7 and V is TRBV15, with 9 nucleotides matching TRBD1. This CDR3 region has 15 residues. The J segment lost 5 bases and the V segment lost 2 bases, leaving 7 bases of the junction unmatched. Germline CDR1 is LNHNV and CDR2 is YYDKDF (reference sequence). The CDR3 sequence: CATSRPGQGANEQYF. The CDR3 coding sequence is TGTGCCACCAGCAGACCGGGACAGGGAGCCAACGAGCAGTACTTC. The full variable domain, its missing parts supplied by reference TRBV15 and TRBJ2-7, is DAMVIQNPRYQVTQFGKPVTLSCSQTLNHNVMYWYQQKSSQAPKLLFHYYDKDFNNEADTPDNFQSRRPNTSFCFLDIRSPGLGDTAMYLCATSRPGQGANEQYFGPGTRLTVT.

V and J are TRBV5-4 and TRBJ2-3; TRBD2 agrees at 10 bases. The V gene end was trimmed by 3 bases and the J gene end by 7 bases; junction bases not matched to a gene: 11. Germline CDR1 is SGHNT and CDR2 is YYREEE (reference sequence). The CDR3 has 16 amino acids. In nucleotides, the CDR3 is TGTGCCAGCAGCTCCCTGGGTAGCGGGGGGTCGTATACGCAGTATTTT. Encoded protein: CASSSLGSGGSYTQYF. Full variable domain (outside the CDR3, taken from reference TRBV5-4 and TRBJ2-3): ETGVTQSPTHLIKTRGQQVTLRCSSQSGHNTVSWYQQALGQGPQFIFQYYREEENGRGNFPPRFSGLQFPNYSSELNVNALELDDSALYLCASSSLGSGGSYTQYFGPGTRLTVL.

This chain connects TRBV2 to TRBJ1-4; TRBD1 aligns across 7 bases. With V trimmed by 4 bases and J by 6 bases, 5 bases remained unmatched. Germline CDR1 is SNHLY and CDR2 is FYNNEI. CDR3 length: 14 amino acids. The CDR3 spells CASSGQGGYEKLFF. The CDR3 nucleotides read TGTGCCAGCAGTGGCCAAGGGGGCTATGAAAAACTGTTTTTT.

In this sample, this clonotype turned up a few times. The genes are TRBV10-3 and TRBJ1-6; D may be TRBD1 (5 bases). The CDR3 spans 15 residues. CDR1 is ENHRY and CDR2 is SYGVKD in the germline V gene. V lost 4 bases to trimming and J lost 3 bases, with 10 bases between them. CDR3 sequence reads: CAISARANYNSPLHF. In DNA, the CDR3 is TGTGCCATCAGTGCCAGGGCCAACTATAATTCACCCCTCCACTTT.

This clonotype was seen a few times. The chain carries TRBV11-2 and TRBJ2-3; no reliable D call. The CDR3 sequence is 15 residues long. Trimming cost V 1 base and J 2 bases, with 10 bases left between them. CDR1 and CDR2 (germline): SGHAT, FQNNGV. CDR3: CASSLGSFYTDTQYF. The CDR3 bases are TGTGCCAGCAGCTTAGGCTCCTTCTACACAGATACGCAGTATTTT. The full variable domain, with the rest looked up from reference TRBV11-2 and TRBJ2-3, is EAGVAQSPRYKIIEKRQSVAFWCNPISGHATLYWYQQILGQGPKLLIQFQNNGVVDDSQLPKDRFSAERLKGVDSTLKIQPAKLEDSAVYLCASSLGSFYTDTQYFGPGTRLTVL.

The chain uses TRBV2 and TRBJ2-3; TRBD1 agrees at 8 bases. The V segment lost 5 bases and the J segment 1 base; nucleotides outside the gene matches: 8. This CDR3 spans 16 amino acids. Germline CDR1 is SNHLY and CDR2 is FYNNEI. The CDR3: CASSQATGARTDTQYF. The DNA of the CDR3 is TGTGCCAGCAGTCAGGCGACAGGGGCCCGCACAGATACGCAGTATTTT.

The chain is built from TRBV20-1 and TRBJ2-7, with 7 bases lining up with TRBD1. With V trimmed by 6 bases and J by 4 bases, 3 bases remained unmatched. The V gene's germline CDR1 is DFQATT and CDR2 SNEGSKA (reference sequence). This CDR3 is 11 amino acids long. The CDR3 sequence is CSASTGYEQYF. CDR3 DNA sequence: TGCAGTGCCTCGACAGGGTACGAGCAGTACTTC.

This chain uses TRBV5-5 with TRBJ2-2, with D hard to call. Germline V gene sequence: CDR1 SGHKS, CDR2 YYEKEE (reference sequence). Deletions cut 7 bases from V and 5 bases from J, with 18 bases between. The CDR3 consists of 15 residues. The CDR3 DNA reads TGTGCCAGCTCAGGCTATCCAACCGAGACCGGGGAGCTGTTTTTT. It is translated as CASSGYPTETGELFF.